This T cell receptor (beta chain) appears in the sequencing data of a study of vaccination and CD4 T cells after COVID-19. Study outcomes and limitations: Spike mono-reactivity applied to 304 of 307 vaccine-specific clones detected in convalescent patients.

This CDR3 has 15 residues. Germline loops: CDR1 MGHDK, CDR2 SYGVNS. Treatment described: approximately 9-day PBMC culture with coronavirus spike peptide pools or control peptides (ViraFEST assay). Culture conditions combined about 2 million PBMCs per well with about 9.2 IU/ml IL-2 and 7.5 to 10 ug/ml peptide pools. Comments on this clonotype: Its antigen is not identified. The junction departs from the called germline gene at one end, perhaps through a read error.

With the Oncomine TCR Beta short-read assay, DNA from cultured CD4+ T cells was sequenced. TCRdb analysed the PCR reads with MiXCR anew, one entry per CDR3 protein. The sample records a few thousand distinct CDR3 sequences, over 35% being singletons. This TCR came from a human donor who had recovered from COVID-19. Material: CD4+ T cells from blood, cultured in vitro. The V and J genes are TRBV25-1 and TRBJ2-1; 11 bases fit TRBD2. This CDR3 is CASKLAGGRYSEQFF. The CDR3 DNA follows: TGTGCCAGCAAATTAGCGGGGGGGCGATACAGTGAGCAGTTCTTC.